This T cell receptor beta chain came from a study of T cell repertoires in cytomegalovirus infection. The wider study: Both CMV infection and a matching HLA type were indicated by public TCR beta signatures.

On this clonotype itself: Its matching antigen is unknown.

CDR1 and CDR2 from the germline V gene are SQVTM and ANQGSEA. The V end lost 4 bases, the J end lost 6 bases, and 6 bases lay between the germline ends. The length of the CDR3 is 11 residues. TCRdb called the reads again in MiXCR, with one record for every CDR3 protein. The table shows roughly 920,000 distinct CDR3 sequences, with roughly 30% occurring only once. This chain links TRBV29-1 with TRBJ2-2; no definite D call. The clonotype was recovered from a human donor in good health (CMV status not recorded). Some clones in this sample may be carry-over from other donors' samples. The source material was cultured CD8+ T cells from PBMCs, sampled from culture after CMV antigen stimulation. The CDR3 coding sequence is TGCAGCGTTGGTCACGCCGGGGAGCTGTTTTTT. Amino acid sequence: CSVGHAGELFF.